The sequence of this T cell receptor beta chain was determined in a study of blood T cell repertoires in COVID-19. The V and J ends lost 5 bases and 5 bases, in that order; junction bases with no gene match: 5. This CDR3 has 15 amino acids. CDR1 MDHEN and CDR2 SYDVKM come from the germline V gene. Method: immunoSEQ multiplex PCR; TCRdb's copy keeps in-frame clones and lacks some. Of 250,000 to 300,000 clones listed, about 86% are singletons. The TCR comes from a man between 25 and 39 years old with acute COVID-19. Material for sequencing was PBMCs or T cells enriched from blood (not recorded which). The chain couples TRBV28 to TRBJ2-3; 12 nucleotides match TRBD2. Written as DNA, the CDR3 is TGTGCCAGCAGTCCTAGCGGGGGGGCCGTAGATACGCAGTATTTT. It is translated as CASSPSGGAVDTQYF.